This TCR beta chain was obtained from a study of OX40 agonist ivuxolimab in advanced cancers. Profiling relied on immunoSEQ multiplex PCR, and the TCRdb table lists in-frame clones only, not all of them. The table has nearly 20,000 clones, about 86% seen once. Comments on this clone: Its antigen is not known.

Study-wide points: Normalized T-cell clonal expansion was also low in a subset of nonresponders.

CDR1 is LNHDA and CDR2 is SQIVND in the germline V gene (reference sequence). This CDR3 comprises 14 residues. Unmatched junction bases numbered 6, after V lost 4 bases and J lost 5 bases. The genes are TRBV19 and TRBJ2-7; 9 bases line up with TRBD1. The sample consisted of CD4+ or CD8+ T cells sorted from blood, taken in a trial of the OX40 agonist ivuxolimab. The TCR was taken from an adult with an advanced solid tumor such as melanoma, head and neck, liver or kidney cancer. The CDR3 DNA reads TGTGCCAGTAGTACCTGGGACAGGGACCACGAGCAGTACTTC. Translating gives CASSTWDRDHEQYF.